The 30 T cell receptor beta chains listed next were all sequenced from one sample in a study of patients and donors after allogeneic stem cell transplantation. One entry per CDR3 protein, called by TCRdb with MiXCR from the RT-PCR reads. The sample lists under 200,000 distinct CDR3 sequences; 30% were seen once. Input material: blood, either unsorted or a sorted T cell fraction (not recorded which). These receptors were obtained from a human donor who was either an allogeneic HSCT recipient or a stem cell or donor lymphocyte infusion donor (not recorded which). It is not recorded whose cells these are; they may come from a transplant donor.

This chain links TRBV3-1 with TRBJ2-1, with D possibly being TRBD2 (5 bases). The CDR3 is made up of 12 amino acids. Germline CDR1 LGHDT, CDR2 YNNKEL (reference sequence). V was clipped by 6 bases and J by 9 bases, with 12 bases between them. CDR3 nucleotides: TGTGCCAGCAGTACTAGTTTCGGTGAGCAGTTCTTC. This codes for CASSTSFGEQFF.

J is TRBJ1-5 and V is TRBV6-2 or TRBV6-3, with a tentative D call TRBD1 (5 bases). The CDR3 spans 16 residues. The germline V gene encodes CDR1 MNHEY and CDR2 SVGEGT. V dropped 5 bases and J dropped 4 bases, with 18 bases sitting between them. Here the CDR3 reads CASSTRGGLWNQPQHF. The CDR3 DNA follows: TGTGCCAGCAGTACAAGGGGCGGATTATGGAATCAGCCCCAGCATTTT.

This clonotype has only a few counts. The V call is TRBV7-3, the J call TRBJ2-1; perhaps TRBD2 as D (6 bases). V was shortened by 5 bases and J by 4 bases, with 12 bases between the two germline ends. The CDR3 loop spans 14 amino acids. Germline V gives CDR1 SGHTA, CDR2 FQGTGA. The CDR3 here is CASSRGSGYNEQFF. In DNA, the CDR3 is TGTGCCAGCAGCCGGGGGTCAGGTTACAATGAGCAGTTCTTC.

This clonotype has a handful of counts. The V gene is TRBV5-4, the J gene TRBJ2-7; D is ambiguous. This CDR3 spans 13 amino acids. V was clipped by 1 base and J by 7 bases, with 12 bases between them. The V gene's germline CDR1 is SGHNT and CDR2 YYREEE (reference sequence). The CDR3 bases are TGTGCCAGCAGCTTGCCGACAACTACGGAGCAGTACTTC. Amino acid sequence: CASSLPTTTEQYF.

In its sample, this clonotype was seen a few times. The chain carries TRBV4-3 and TRBJ2-4; the D gene is possibly TRBD2 (7 bases). Trimming shortened V by 4 bases and J by 0 bases, and 25 bases separated the two germline ends. Germline V CDR1 and CDR2: LGHNA, YSLEER. The CDR3 covers 20 residues. The CDR3 is CASSRGGRGSKGVAKNIQYF. In DNA form, the CDR3 reads TGCGCCAGCAGCCGGGGCGGTCGCGGGAGTAAGGGGGTAGCCAAAAACATTCAGTACTTC.

This chain joins TRBV12-3 or TRBV12-4 and TRBJ1-5, with D possibly being TRBD1 (6 bases). This CDR3 region has 13 residues. With 2 bases removed from V and 7 bases from J, the gap between germline ends came to 9 bases. In nucleotides, the CDR3 is TGTGCCAGCAGTTTAAAGGGGGGCCAGCCCCAGCATTTT. Its protein product is CASSLKGGQPQHF.

This chain links TRBV20-1 with TRBJ2-7, with a weak D call TRBD1 (5 bases). The V and J ends lost 2 bases and 6 bases respectively, with 20 bases between them. The CDR3 covers 15 residues. Germline V CDR1 and CDR2: DFQATT, SNEGSKA (reference sequence). Written as DNA, the CDR3 is TGCAGTGCTAGAAATCCAGGGAACCCTGGGCGCGAGCAGTACTTC. Translation gives CSARNPGNPGREQYF.

The chain couples TRBV10-3 to TRBJ2-7; 9 bases line up with TRBD1. This CDR3 spans 14 amino acids. V was clipped by 8 bases and J by 3 bases; unmatched bases: 8. Per the germline V gene, CDR1 is ENHRY and CDR2 is SYGVKD. CDR3 residues: CAISGTGSIYEQYF. The CDR3 coding sequence is TGTGCCATCTCCGGGACAGGGTCAATCTACGAGCAGTACTTC.

The chain recombines TRBV6-5 with TRBJ1-4; TRBD1 aligns across 8 bases. Germline assignment: CDR1 MNHEY and CDR2 SVGAGI. Unmatched junction bases numbered 6, after V lost 4 bases and J lost 8 bases. The CDR3 has 14 amino acids. CDR3 sequence (DNA): TGTGCCAGCAGTTCCACAGGGGGGTCGGAAAAACTGTTTTTT. The encoded protein is CASSSTGGSEKLFF.

This clonotype showed up many times. This sequence joins TRBV27 and TRBJ1-4, with D uncertain. The V end lost 6 bases, the J end lost 0 bases, and 8 bases lay between the germline ends. The V gene's germline CDR1 is MNHEY and CDR2 SMNVEV (reference sequence). The CDR3 covers 14 residues. The CDR3: CASRVGTTNEKLFF. Written as DNA, the CDR3 is TGTGCCAGCAGAGTAGGGACAACTAATGAAAAACTGTTTTTT.

This clonotype was detected only once. The chain is built from TRBV5-1 and TRBJ2-1; 7 bases match TRBD2. Germline-derived CDR1 and CDR2 are SGHRS and YFSETQ. This CDR3 region has 16 residues. V shed 3 bases and J 2 bases; nucleotides not matched to a gene: 8. CDR3 loop: CASSSPASGTYNEQFF. CDR3 nucleotides: TGCGCCAGCAGCTCCCCGGCTAGCGGTACCTACAATGAGCAGTTCTTC.

V is TRBV12-3 or TRBV12-4 and J is TRBJ2-7; TRBD2 might be the D (7 bases). Trimming shortened V by 2 bases and J by 6 bases, and 11 bases separated the two germline ends. The CDR3 contains 13 residues. CDR3 sequence reads: CASSLRGATEQYF. DNA of the CDR3: TGTGCCAGCAGTTTACGGGGGGCGACCGAGCAGTACTTC.

The chain joins TRBV18 to TRBJ1-1; maybe TRBD1 (5 bases). The CDR3 extends over 15 amino acids. V shed 3 bases and J shed 1 base, with 12 bases lying between them. The germline V gene has CDR1 KGHSH and CDR2 LQKENI. The CDR3 DNA reads TGTGCCAGCTCACCTAGGGGCCCTAAGAACACTGAAGCTTTCTTT. It encodes CASSPRGPKNTEAFF.

In its sample, this clonotype was seen many times. V gene TRBV20-1 combines with J gene TRBJ2-3, with D perhaps TRBD1 (6 bases). In germline, CDR1 is DFQATT, CDR2 SNEGSKA (reference sequence). The CDR3 spans 12 residues. The ends were cut back, 5 bases at V and 6 bases at J, with 12 bases in the middle. The CDR3 loop is CSAVTGSDTQYF. CDR3 nucleotide sequence: TGCAGTGCTGTTACAGGGTCCGATACGCAGTATTTT.

Comments on this clonotype: A read error is likely, as this CDR3 ends without the conserved phenylalanine or tryptophan. The gene calls are TRBV27 and TRBJ1-6; D remains unclear. Looked up from germline, CDR1 is MNHEY and CDR2 is SMNVEV (reference sequence). V was trimmed by 3 bases and J by 5 bases, leaving 8 bases between them. The CDR3 runs 14 residues. The CDR3 DNA reads TGTGCCAGCAGTTTTGGTGGAAATAATTCACCCCTCCACTTG. It is translated as CASSFGGNNSPLHL.

The gene calls are TRBV20-1 and TRBJ1-2; D perhaps matches TRBD1 (6 bases). Germline V lookup: CDR1 DFQATT, CDR2 SNEGSKA (reference sequence). The CDR3 has 17 residues. The ends were cut back, 3 bases at V and 4 bases at J, with 24 bases in the middle. The CDR3 DNA reads as TGCAGTGCTAGTCCCCCTTACGACAGGCCCTCCCCCTATGGCTACACCTTC. It specifies CSASPPYDRPSPYGYTF.

The chain links TRBV28 to TRBJ2-5; the D gene is possibly TRBD1 (6 bases). This CDR3 comprises 14 residues. V gave up 5 bases and J gave up 2 bases, with 12 bases separating them. Looked up from germline, CDR1 is MDHEN and CDR2 is SYDVKM. CDR3 in DNA: TGTGCCAGCAGTCTTGGGGGCCGGCAAGAGACCCAGTACTTC. This encodes CASSLGGRQETQYF. The whole variable domain, filled in from reference TRBV28 and TRBJ2-5, reads DVKVTQSSRYLVKRTGEKVFLECVQDMDHENMFWYRQDPGLGLRLIYFSYDVKMKEKGDIPEGYSVSREKKERFSLILESASTNQTSMYLCASSLGGRQETQYFGPGTRLLVL.

This clonotype was observed a few times. The chain uses TRBV5-1 and TRBJ2-5, with D possibly being TRBD1 (5 bases). CDR1 is SGHRS, CDR2 YFSETQ, per germline. Trimming removed 6 bases from V and 5 bases from J, with 17 bases in between. This CDR3 spans 14 amino acids. As DNA, the CDR3 is TGCGCCAGCAAATCGGGCAGGGTGGGGGAGACCCAGTACTTC. Translating it yields CASKSGRVGETQYF.

This clonotype appeared once. The rearrangement uses TRBV10-3 and TRBJ2-5; 7 bases are a match to TRBD1. CDR3 length: 12 amino acids. Germline V gene sequence: CDR1 ENHRY, CDR2 SYGVKD. Unmatched junction bases numbered 6, after V lost 10 bases and J lost 4 bases. The CDR3 DNA follows: TGTGCCACGAGAGCAGGGGGAGAGACCCAGTACTTC. Its protein is CATRAGGETQYF.

V and J are TRBV18 and TRBJ2-3; D ambiguous. Germline loops: CDR1 KGHSH, CDR2 LQKENI. The CDR3 is made up of 13 amino acids. Trimming stripped 2 bases from V and 2 bases from J, with 5 bases between. DNA of the CDR3: TGTGCCAGCTCACCATGGGACACAGATACGCAGTATTTT. Its protein product is CASSPWDTDTQYF. The whole variable domain, filled in from reference TRBV18 and TRBJ2-3, reads NAGVMQNPRHLVRRRGQEARLRCSPMKGHSHVYWYRQLPEEGLKFMVYLQKENIIDESGMPKERFSAEFPKEGPSILRIQQVVRGDSAAYFCASSPWDTDTQYFGPGTRLTVL.

V usage is TRBV15 and J usage is TRBJ1-1; D remains ambiguous. Trimming pared 0 bases from V and 8 bases from J, leaving 19 bases between. Germline-derived CDR1 and CDR2 are LNHNV and YYDKDF (reference sequence). CDR3 length equals 16 residues. The CDR3 reads CATSRDESPREVEAFF. CDR3 sequence (DNA): TGTGCCACCAGCAGAGATGAGTCACCGCGGGAGGTAGAAGCTTTCTTT.

The chain combines TRBV5-4 with TRBJ1-1; D gene uncertain. The germline V gene has CDR1 SGHNT and CDR2 YYREEE (reference sequence). Trimming pared 0 bases from V and 5 bases from J, leaving 11 bases between. The length of the CDR3 is 14 residues. Here the CDR3 reads CASSLVGGRTEAFF. The CDR3 DNA is TGTGCCAGCAGCTTGGTAGGAGGGAGGACTGAAGCTTTCTTT.

V and J are TRBV6-2 or TRBV6-3 and TRBJ1-2; tentatively, D is TRBD1 (5 bases). Trimming removed 8 bases from V and 6 bases from J, with 19 bases in between. Germline V gene lookup returns CDR1 MNHEY and CDR2 SVGEGT. This CDR3 has 14 amino acids. The CDR3 sequence is CASSESGWNNGYTF. In DNA, the CDR3 is TGTGCCAGCTCTGAGTCAGGGTGGAATAATGGCTACACCTTC.

This clonotype has ten or more counts. The V gene is TRBV27, the J gene TRBJ1-6; 7 bases line up with TRBD1. CDR1 and CDR2 from the germline V gene are MNHEY and SMNVEV (reference sequence). This CDR3 has 15 amino acids. The V and J ends lost 6 bases and 7 bases, in that order; junction bases with no gene match: 9. The CDR3 DNA reads as TGTGCCAGCAGGACACAGGGGCTAATAAATTCACCCCTCCACTTT. Protein sequence: CASRTQGLINSPLHF.

The chain carries TRBV4-3 and TRBJ1-2; D is unresolved. The CDR3 sequence is 13 residues long. V shed 1 base and J shed 3 bases, with 6 bases lying between them. Per the germline V gene, CDR1 is LGHNA and CDR2 is YSLEER. CDR3 sequence reads: CASSQGWDYGYTF. CDR3 in DNA: TGCGCCAGCAGCCAAGGGTGGGACTATGGCTACACCTTC.

The chain links TRBV29-1 to TRBJ2-7; D is undetermined. Germline CDR1 reads SQVTM; CDR2 reads ANQGSEA. The CDR3 is 13 amino acids. With 2 bases removed from V and 3 bases from J, the gap between germline ends came to 11 bases. CDR3 in amino acids: CSVESGNSYEQYF. Written as DNA, the CDR3 is TGCAGCGTTGAATCCGGTAATAGCTACGAGCAGTACTTC.

This chain links TRBV7-2 with TRBJ2-5; a possible D gene is TRBD1 (6 bases). The germline V and J ends were trimmed by 3 bases and 5 bases, with 16 bases remaining between them. CDR3 length equals 15 residues. CDR1 is SGHTA, CDR2 FQGNSA, per germline. DNA for the CDR3: TGTGCCAGCAGCTTGCCGGGAAAGAGGGGGGAGACCCAGTACTTC. Its protein product is CASSLPGKRGETQYF.

This clonotype turned up a few times. The J gene is TRBJ2-1, the V gene TRBV5-1; D gene unclear. This CDR3 comprises 17 residues. Germline V gives CDR1 SGHRS, CDR2 YFSETQ. V dropped 2 bases and J dropped 0 bases, with 15 bases sitting between them. Here the CDR3 DNA reads TGCGCCAGCAGCTTTAAATCGGCGTTTAGCTCCTACAATGAGCAGTTCTTC. Its protein is CASSFKSAFSSYNEQFF.

V gene TRBV5-1 combines with J gene TRBJ2-3, with unresolved D. Germline CDR1 is SGHRS and CDR2 is YFSETQ. Trimming left V 5 bases short and J 4 bases short, with 11 bases between. This CDR3 spans 13 amino acids. This CDR3 is CASSRGDPDTQYF. CDR3 in DNA: TGCGCCAGCAGTCGTGGCGACCCAGATACGCAGTATTTT.

This clonotype was seen only a few times. This chain joins TRBV3-1 and TRBJ1-2; 10 nucleotides match TRBD1. The V segment lost 6 bases and the J segment 8 bases; nucleotides outside the gene matches: 9. CDR3 length: 14 amino acids. Germline-derived CDR1 and CDR2 are LGHDT and YNNKEL (reference sequence). The CDR3 DNA is TGTGCCAGCAGTTTTCCGGGACAGGGGACCGGCTACACCTTC. Translating it yields CASSFPGQGTGYTF.